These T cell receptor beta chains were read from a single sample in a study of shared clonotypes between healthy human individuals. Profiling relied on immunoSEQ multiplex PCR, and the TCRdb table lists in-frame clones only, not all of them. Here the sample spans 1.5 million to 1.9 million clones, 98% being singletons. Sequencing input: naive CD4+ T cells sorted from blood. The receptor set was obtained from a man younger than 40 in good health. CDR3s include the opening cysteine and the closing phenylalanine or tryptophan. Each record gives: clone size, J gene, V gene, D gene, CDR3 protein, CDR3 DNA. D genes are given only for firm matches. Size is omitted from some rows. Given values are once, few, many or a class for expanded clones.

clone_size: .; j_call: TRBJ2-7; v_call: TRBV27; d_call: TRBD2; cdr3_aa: CASSPLLAGGWEQYF; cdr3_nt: TGTGCCAGCAGTCCATTGCTAGCGGGAGGTTGGGAGCAGTACTTC
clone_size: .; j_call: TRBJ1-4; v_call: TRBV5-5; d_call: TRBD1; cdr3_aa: CASSLTGGNEKLFF; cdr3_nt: TGTGCCAGCAGCTTGACAGGGGGCAATGAAAAACTGTTTTTT
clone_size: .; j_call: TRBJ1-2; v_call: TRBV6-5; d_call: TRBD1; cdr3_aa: CASSYSGQGADGYTF; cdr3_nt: TGTGCCAGCAGTTACTCGGGACAGGGGGCCGATGGCTACACCTTC
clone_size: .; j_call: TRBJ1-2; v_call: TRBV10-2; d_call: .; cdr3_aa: CASSSHVTGFYGYTF; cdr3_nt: TGCGCCAGCAGTTCCCACGTCACAGGTTTCTATGGCTACACCTTC
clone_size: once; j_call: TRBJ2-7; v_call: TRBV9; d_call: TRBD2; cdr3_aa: CASSVGTSGRKNSYEQYF; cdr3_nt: TGTGCCAGCAGCGTAGGGACTAGCGGGAGGAAAAATTCCTACGAGCAGTACTTC
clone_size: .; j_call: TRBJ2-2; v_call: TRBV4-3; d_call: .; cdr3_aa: CASSQFPTGELFF; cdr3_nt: TGCGCCAGCAGCCAGTTCCCGACCGGGGAGCTGTTTTTT
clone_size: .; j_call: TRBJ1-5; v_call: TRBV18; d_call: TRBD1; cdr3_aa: CASSTGGNQPQHF; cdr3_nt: TGTGCCAGCTCAACAGGGGGCAATCAGCCCCAGCATTTT
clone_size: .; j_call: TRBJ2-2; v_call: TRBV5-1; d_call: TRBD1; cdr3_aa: CASSWRDRTTGELFF; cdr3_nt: TGCGCCAGCAGCTGGAGGGACAGGACCACCGGGGAGCTGTTTTTT
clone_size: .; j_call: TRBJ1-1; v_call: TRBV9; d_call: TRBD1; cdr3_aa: CASSVGPGQMNTEAFF; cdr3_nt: TGTGCCAGCAGCGTAGGGCCGGGACAGATGAACACTGAAGCTTTCTTT
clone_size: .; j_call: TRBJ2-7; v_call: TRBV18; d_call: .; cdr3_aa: CASVTDGFHEQYF; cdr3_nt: TGTGCCAGCGTCACCGATGGGTTCCACGAGCAGTACTTC
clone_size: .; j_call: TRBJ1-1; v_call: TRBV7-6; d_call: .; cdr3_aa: CASSPASSMNTEAFF; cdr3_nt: TGTGCCAGCAGCCCAGCAAGTTCCATGAACACTGAAGCTTTCTTT
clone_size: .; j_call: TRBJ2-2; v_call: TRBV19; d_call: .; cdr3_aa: CASRGRLPNTGELFF; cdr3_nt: TGTGCCAGTAGGGGACGTCTTCCGAACACCGGGGAGCTGTTTTTT
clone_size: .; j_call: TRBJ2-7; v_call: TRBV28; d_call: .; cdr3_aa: CASRGVSSEQYF; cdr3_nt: TGTGCCAGCCGGGGCGTTTCGTCCGAGCAGTACTTC
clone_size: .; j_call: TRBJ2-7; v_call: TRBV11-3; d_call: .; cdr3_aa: CASSLDPGRQGEQYF; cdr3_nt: TGTGCCAGCAGCTTAGACCCCGGACGGCAAGGCGAGCAGTACTTC
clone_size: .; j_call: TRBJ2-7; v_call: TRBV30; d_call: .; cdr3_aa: CAWSVPGSPYEQYF; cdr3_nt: TGTGCCTGGAGTGTACCAGGCTCCCCCTACGAGCAGTACTTC
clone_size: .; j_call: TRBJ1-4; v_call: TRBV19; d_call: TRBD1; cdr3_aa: CASTRTGESEKLFF; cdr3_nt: TGTGCCAGTACACGGACAGGGGAAAGCGAAAAACTGTTTTTT
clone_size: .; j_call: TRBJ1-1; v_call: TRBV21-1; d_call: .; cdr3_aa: CASSKALSQLPMNTEAFF; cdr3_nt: TGTGCCAGCAGCAAAGCCCTTTCCCAGCTACCAATGAACACTGAAGCTTTCTTT
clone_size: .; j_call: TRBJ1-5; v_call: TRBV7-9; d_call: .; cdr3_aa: CASSASNQPQHF; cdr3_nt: TGTGCCAGCAGCGCTAGCAATCAGCCCCAGCATTTT
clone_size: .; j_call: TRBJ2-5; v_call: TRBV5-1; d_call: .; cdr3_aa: CASSLSGVQETQYF; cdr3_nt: TGCGCCAGCAGCTTGTCCGGGGTCCAAGAGACCCAGTACTTC
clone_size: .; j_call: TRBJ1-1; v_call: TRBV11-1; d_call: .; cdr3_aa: CASSLVKGEAFF; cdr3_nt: TGTGCCAGCAGCTTAGTGAAAGGGGAAGCTTTCTTT
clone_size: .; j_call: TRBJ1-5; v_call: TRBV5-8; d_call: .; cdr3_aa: CASSRQVIEPQHF; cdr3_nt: TGTGCCAGCAGCCGGCAGGTAATCGAGCCCCAGCATTTT
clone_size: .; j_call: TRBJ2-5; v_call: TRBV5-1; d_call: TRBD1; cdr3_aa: CASSPGTGEETQYF; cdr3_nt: TGCGCCAGCAGCCCCGGGACAGGGGAAGAGACCCAGTACTTC
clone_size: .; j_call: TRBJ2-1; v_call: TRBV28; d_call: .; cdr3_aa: CASTQWAGRKGNEQFF; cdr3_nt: TGTGCCAGCACCCAATGGGCAGGTAGAAAGGGCAATGAGCAGTTCTTC
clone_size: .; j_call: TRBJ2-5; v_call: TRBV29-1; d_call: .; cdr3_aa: CSAPVERRHQETQYF; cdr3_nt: TGCAGCGCTCCGGTTGAGAGGCGCCACCAAGAGACCCAGTACTTC
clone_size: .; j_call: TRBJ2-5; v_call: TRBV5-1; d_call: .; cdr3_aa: CASSRHDQETQYF; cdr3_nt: TGCGCCAGCAGCCGACATGACCAAGAGACCCAGTACTTC
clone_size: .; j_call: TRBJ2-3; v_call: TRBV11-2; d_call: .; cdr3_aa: CASSQGEATQYF; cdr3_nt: TGTGCCAGCAGCCAAGGAGAGGCTACGCAGTATTTT
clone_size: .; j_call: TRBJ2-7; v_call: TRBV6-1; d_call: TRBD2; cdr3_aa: CASSQASGIYEQYF; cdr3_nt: TGTGCCAGCAGTCAGGCTAGCGGGATTTACGAGCAGTACTTC
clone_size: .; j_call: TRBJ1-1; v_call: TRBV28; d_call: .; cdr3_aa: CASNPGHDTEAFF; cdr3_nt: TGTGCCAGCAACCCGGGACACGACACTGAAGCTTTCTTT
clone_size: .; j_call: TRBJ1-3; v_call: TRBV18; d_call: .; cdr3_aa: CASSPSDRNTIYF; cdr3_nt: TGTGCCAGCTCACCGTCGGACAGAAACACCATATATTTT
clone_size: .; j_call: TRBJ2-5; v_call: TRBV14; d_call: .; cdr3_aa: CASSPWETAEAKPQYF; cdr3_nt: TGTGCCAGCAGCCCCTGGGAGACGGCAGAGGCTAAGCCCCAGTACTTC
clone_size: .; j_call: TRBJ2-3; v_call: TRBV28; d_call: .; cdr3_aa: CASSFNRQVSIVDTQYF; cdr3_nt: TGTGCCAGCAGTTTTAATCGACAGGTATCAATAGTGGATACGCAGTATTTT
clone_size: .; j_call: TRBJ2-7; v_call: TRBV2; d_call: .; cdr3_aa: CASTHRTAGGYEQYF; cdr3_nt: TGTGCCAGCACCCACCGAACGGCCGGCGGCTACGAGCAGTACTTC
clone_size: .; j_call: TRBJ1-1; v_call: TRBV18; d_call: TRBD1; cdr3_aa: CASSTGQGDTEAFF; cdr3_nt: TGTGCCAGCTCGACGGGACAGGGGGACACTGAAGCTTTCTTT
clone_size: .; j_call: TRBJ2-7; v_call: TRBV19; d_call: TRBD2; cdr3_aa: CASSIGLSGLGPAEQYF; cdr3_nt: TGTGCCAGTAGTATTGGGTTGTCAGGACTAGGGCCAGCCGAGCAGTACTTC
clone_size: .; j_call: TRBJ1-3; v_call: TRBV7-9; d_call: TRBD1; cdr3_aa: CASSFPSGTGRGSGNTIYF; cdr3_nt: TGTGCCAGCAGCTTCCCCTCCGGGACAGGGAGAGGCTCTGGAAACACCATATATTTT
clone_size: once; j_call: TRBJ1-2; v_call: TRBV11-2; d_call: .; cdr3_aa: CASSRANYGYTF; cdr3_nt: TGTGCCAGCAGCCGAGCTAACTATGGCTACACCTTC
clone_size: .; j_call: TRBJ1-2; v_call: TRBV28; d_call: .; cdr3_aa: CASSSPFGSAANYGYTF; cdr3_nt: TGTGCCAGCAGTTCCCCCTTTGGGAGCGCCGCTAACTATGGCTACACCTTC
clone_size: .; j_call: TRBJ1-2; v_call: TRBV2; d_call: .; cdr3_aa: CASSAARNYGYTF; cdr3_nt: TGTGCCAGCAGTGCTGCAAGAAACTATGGCTACACCTTC
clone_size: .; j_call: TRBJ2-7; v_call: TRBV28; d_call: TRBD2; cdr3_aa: CASSKLAATRSYEQYF; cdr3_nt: TGTGCCAGCAGTAAACTAGCGGCGACAAGGTCCTACGAGCAGTACTTC
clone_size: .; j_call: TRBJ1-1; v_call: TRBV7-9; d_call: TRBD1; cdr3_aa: CASSVDRAEAFF; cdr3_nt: TGTGCCAGCAGCGTTGACAGGGCTGAAGCTTTCTTT
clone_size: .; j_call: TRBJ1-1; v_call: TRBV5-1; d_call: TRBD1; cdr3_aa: CASRSDRVEAFF; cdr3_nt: TGCGCCAGCAGGTCGGACAGGGTGGAAGCTTTCTTT
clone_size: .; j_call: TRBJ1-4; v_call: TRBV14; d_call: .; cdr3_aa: CASSQLSMEKLFF; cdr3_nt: TGTGCCAGCAGCCAATTATCGATGGAAAAACTGTTTTTT
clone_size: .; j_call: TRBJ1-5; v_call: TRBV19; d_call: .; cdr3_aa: CASSPTGPGASNQPQHF; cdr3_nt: TGTGCCAGTAGTCCTACGGGCCCAGGGGCGAGCAATCAGCCCCAGCATTTT
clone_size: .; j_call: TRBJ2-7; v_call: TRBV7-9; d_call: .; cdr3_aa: CASSSEYEQYF; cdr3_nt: TGTGCCAGCAGCTCGGAATACGAGCAGTACTTC
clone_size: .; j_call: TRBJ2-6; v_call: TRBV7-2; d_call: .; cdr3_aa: CASSLWVSGANVLTF; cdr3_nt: TGTGCCAGCAGCTTATGGGTCTCTGGGGCCAACGTCCTGACTTTC
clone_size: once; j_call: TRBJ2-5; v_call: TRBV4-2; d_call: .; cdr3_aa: CASRKRGGGQETQYF; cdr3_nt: TGTGCCAGCAGAAAAAGGGGGGGTGGGCAAGAGACCCAGTACTTC
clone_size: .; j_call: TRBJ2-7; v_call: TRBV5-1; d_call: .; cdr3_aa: CASKVETGEQYF; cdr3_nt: TGCGCCAGCAAGGTGGAGACGGGGGAGCAGTACTTC
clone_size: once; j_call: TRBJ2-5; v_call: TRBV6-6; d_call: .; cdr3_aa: CASSRTADPRVDQYF; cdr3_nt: TGTGCCAGCAGCCGGACGGCCGACCCAAGAGTAGACCAGTACTTC